The clone carrying this T cell receptor beta chain appeared once. The target antigen is unknown. The sample originates from a study of T cell repertoires in cytomegalovirus infection. The wider study: The public TCR beta signatures pointed to both CMV infection and matching HLA type.

Study results and limitations: The cumulative frequency of public TCR beta families identified carriers of CMV plus the relevant HLA. Dominating the ex vivo response were TCR beta clonotypes that were CMV-specific and HLA-C-restricted.

Using its own MiXCR run on the reads, TCRdb lists one record per CDR3 protein. The table lists roughly 100,000 distinct CDR3 sequences, 15% to 20% of them singletons. V was pared by 4 bases and J by 1 base, with 12 bases of the junction left unmatched. The CDR3 contains 19 residues. CDR1 and CDR2 (germline): LGHDT, YNNKEL (reference sequence). This sequence was found in a human donor in good health (CMV status not recorded). Some clones in this sample may be carry-over from other donors' samples. Sequences were obtained from PBMCs. The chain has TRBV3-1 and TRBJ2-1, with 11 bases identical to TRBD1. The chain's CDR3 is CASSRTGTGGLGSYNEQFF. The CDR3 DNA is TGTGCCAGCAGCCGCACCGGGACAGGGGGGCTCGGGTCCTACAATGAGCAGTTCTTC.